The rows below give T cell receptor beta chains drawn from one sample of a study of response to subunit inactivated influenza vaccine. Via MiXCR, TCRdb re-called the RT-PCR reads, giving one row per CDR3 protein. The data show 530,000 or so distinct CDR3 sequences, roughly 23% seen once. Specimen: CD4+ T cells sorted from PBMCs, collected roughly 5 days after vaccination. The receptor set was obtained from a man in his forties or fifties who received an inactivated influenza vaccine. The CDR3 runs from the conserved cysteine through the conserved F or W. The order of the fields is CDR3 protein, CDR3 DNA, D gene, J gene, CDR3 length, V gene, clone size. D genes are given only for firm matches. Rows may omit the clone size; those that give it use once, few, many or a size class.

CDR3: CASSQLGDGGELFF
DNA: TGCGCCAGCAGCCAGCTAGGAGACGGCGGGGAGCTGTTTTTT
D: .
J: TRBJ2-2
length: 14
V: TRBV5-1
size: .

CDR3: CASSLGLEQDTDTQYF
DNA: TGCGCCAGCAGCTTGGGTTTGGAACAGGACACAGATACGCAGTATTTT
D: .
J: TRBJ2-3
length: 16
V: TRBV5-1
size: .

CDR3: CASSLGLSRDSGELFF
DNA: TGTGCCAGCAGTTTAGGATTAAGCCGGGACTCCGGGGAGCTGTTTTTT
D: .
J: TRBJ2-2
length: 16
V: TRBV28
size: .

CDR3: CASSLTYNEQFF
DNA: TGTGCCAGCAGCCTAACATACAATGAGCAGTTCTTC
D: .
J: TRBJ2-1
length: 12
V: TRBV12-3/TRBV12-4
size: many

CDR3: CASSVEPVAQETQYF
DNA: TGTGCCAGCAGCGTAGAGCCAGTTGCTCAAGAGACCCAGTACTTC
D: .
J: TRBJ2-5
length: 15
V: TRBV9
size: .

CDR3: CASRRDSRADTQYF
DNA: TGTGCCAGCAGAAGGGACTCACGGGCAGATACGCAGTATTTT
D: .
J: TRBJ2-3
length: 14
V: TRBV6-1
size: .

CDR3: CAWSGIPAGELFF
DNA: TGTGCCTGGAGTGGCATCCCAGCCGGGGAGCTGTTTTTT
D: .
J: TRBJ2-2
length: 13
V: TRBV30
size: .

CDR3: CASSSGTGRNIQYF
DNA: TGTGCCAGCAGCTCCGGGACAGGGAGAAACATTCAGTACTTC
D: TRBD1
J: TRBJ2-4
length: 14
V: TRBV7-9
size: .

CDR3: CASSRSTGAVEKLFF
DNA: TGTGCCAGCAGTAGGTCGACGGGGGCGGTTGAAAAACTGTTTTTT
D: .
J: TRBJ1-4
length: 15
V: TRBV12-3/TRBV12-4
size: few

CDR3: CASSLNPLDYGYTF
DNA: TGTGCCAGTAGCCTTAACCCGCTAGACTATGGCTACACCTTC
D: .
J: TRBJ1-2
length: 14
V: TRBV19
size: once

CDR3: CASSLQQTQETQYF
DNA: TGTGCCAGCAGCTTGCAGCAGACCCAAGAGACCCAGTACTTC
D: .
J: TRBJ2-5
length: 14
V: TRBV5-4
size: .

CDR3: CASSGSLVYAEAFF
DNA: TGTGCCAGCAGTGGATCGCTGGTATATGCTGAAGCTTTCTTT
D: .
J: TRBJ1-1
length: 14
V: TRBV6-1
size: .

CDR3: CASSLDSLQPQHF
DNA: TGTGCCAGCAGCTTAGACTCACTCCAGCCCCAGCATTTT
D: .
J: TRBJ1-5
length: 13
V: TRBV7-9
size: few

CDR3: CASSQEAHGGRNIQYF
DNA: TGCGCCAGCAGCCAAGAAGCGCACGGGGGGAGAAACATTCAGTACTTC
D: TRBD2
J: TRBJ2-4
length: 16
V: TRBV4-3
size: .

CDR3: CASSFASPGYNEQFF
DNA: TGTGCCAGCAGCTTCGCCTCCCCCGGATACAATGAGCAGTTCTTC
D: .
J: TRBJ2-1
length: 15
V: TRBV7-2
size: .

CDR3: CASSHPMSSGNTIYF
DNA: TGTGCCAGCAGCCATCCAATGAGCTCTGGAAACACCATATATTTT
D: .
J: TRBJ1-3
length: 15
V: TRBV7-6
size: few

CDR3: CASSPGTGRHQPQHF
DNA: TGTGCCAGCAGTCCTGGGACAGGGCGGCATCAGCCCCAGCATTTT
D: TRBD1
J: TRBJ1-5
length: 15
V: TRBV6-1
size: few

CDR3: CAISEQGAIGETQYF
DNA: TGTGCCATCAGTGAGCAGGGGGCGATCGGAGAGACCCAGTACTTC
D: TRBD1
J: TRBJ2-5
length: 15
V: TRBV10-3
size: few

CDR3: CASSSRTGTNTGELFF
DNA: TGCGCCAGCAGCTCCAGGACAGGCACGAACACCGGGGAGCTGTTTTTT
D: TRBD1
J: TRBJ2-2
length: 16
V: TRBV5-1
size: few

CDR3: CASSLVGHRTDTQYF
DNA: TGTGCCAGCAGCTTAGTGGGACACCGCACAGATACGCAGTATTTT
D: .
J: TRBJ2-3
length: 15
V: TRBV7-2
size: few

CDR3: CTSSSGLAGALLGTGELFF
DNA: TGTACCAGCAGTTCGGGACTAGCGGGAGCACTCCTTGGCACCGGGGAGCTGTTTTTT
D: TRBD2
J: TRBJ2-2
length: 19
V: TRBV2
size: .

CDR3: CASRQGSLQETQYF
DNA: TGTGCCAGCCGACAGGGTTCGCTCCAAGAGACCCAGTACTTC
D: TRBD1
J: TRBJ2-5
length: 14
V: TRBV7-2
size: .

CDR3: CASSFNIRDNHYEQYF
DNA: TGTGCCAGCAGTTTTAATATTCGGGACAATCACTACGAGCAGTACTTC
D: .
J: TRBJ2-7
length: 16
V: TRBV28
size: .

CDR3: CASSSADRVRNEQFF
DNA: TGTGCCAGCAGTTCTGCCGACAGGGTTCGCAATGAGCAGTTCTTC
D: TRBD1
J: TRBJ2-1
length: 15
V: TRBV12-3/TRBV12-4
size: .

CDR3: CASSWGSRGGYTF
DNA: TGTGCCAGCAGCTGGGGTAGCCGCGGTGGCTACACCTTC
D: .
J: TRBJ1-2
length: 13
V: TRBV5-5
size: .

CDR3: CASSLTTTNTEAFF
DNA: TGCGCCAGCAGCTTGACAACTACGAACACTGAAGCTTTCTTT
D: .
J: TRBJ1-1
length: 14
V: TRBV5-1
size: few

CDR3: CATYAYNEQFF
DNA: TGTGCCACCTACGCTTACAATGAGCAGTTCTTC
D: .
J: TRBJ2-1
length: 11
V: TRBV10-3
size: .

CDR3: CASSSPYVGTDTQYF
DNA: TGTGCCAGCAGCTCCCCCTATGTGGGGACAGATACGCAGTATTTT
D: .
J: TRBJ2-3
length: 15
V: TRBV11-2
size: .

CDR3: CASRLGGAGEKLFF
DNA: TGTGCCAGCAGACTGGGGGGAGCTGGTGAAAAACTGTTTTTT
D: .
J: TRBJ1-4
length: 14
V: TRBV6-1
size: few

CDR3: CASRPTGGDTDTQYF
DNA: TGTGCCAGCAGACCGACAGGGGGTGATACAGATACGCAGTATTTT
D: TRBD1
J: TRBJ2-3
length: 15
V: TRBV12-3/TRBV12-4
size: few

CDR3: CASSPETGPKQPQHF
DNA: TGTGCCAGCAGCCCAGAGACAGGGCCCAAGCAGCCCCAGCATTTT
D: TRBD1
J: TRBJ1-5
length: 15
V: TRBV4-2
size: many

CDR3: CASSRAGVHYEQYF
DNA: TGTGCCAGCAGTAGAGCCGGGGTCCACTACGAGCAGTACTTC
D: .
J: TRBJ2-7
length: 14
V: TRBV6-2/TRBV6-3
size: .

CDR3: CASSLRSGGSVPIDYEQYF
DNA: TGTGCCAGCAGCCTCAGATCTGGGGGCTCCGTTCCAATCGACTACGAGCAGTACTTC
D: .
J: TRBJ2-7
length: 19
V: TRBV4-2
size: .

CDR3: CASSLEAASYEQYF
DNA: TGTGCCAGCAGCTTAGAGGCAGCCTCCTACGAGCAGTACTTC
D: .
J: TRBJ2-7
length: 14
V: TRBV7-8
size: few

CDR3: CASSQDRASAFF
DNA: TGTGCCAGCTCACAAGACAGGGCTTCAGCTTTCTTT
D: TRBD1
J: TRBJ1-1
length: 12
V: TRBV18
size: few

CDR3: CASRPGALGGYTF
DNA: TGTGCCAGCAGACCTGGCGCGTTAGGCGGCTACACCTTC
D: .
J: TRBJ1-2
length: 13
V: TRBV3-1
size: .

CDR3: CASSSGQLANIQYF
DNA: TGTGCCAGCAGCTCCGGACAGCTAGCGAACATTCAGTACTTC
D: .
J: TRBJ2-4
length: 14
V: TRBV7-9
size: few

CDR3: CASSPSSGGARGELFF
DNA: TGTGCCAGCAGCCCGTCCAGCGGGGGGGCCCGCGGGGAGCTGTTTTTT
D: TRBD2
J: TRBJ2-2
length: 16
V: TRBV7-2
size: few

CDR3: CASRLYRGHNEQFF
DNA: TGTGCCAGCAGGCTATACAGGGGACACAATGAGCAGTTCTTC
D: TRBD1
J: TRBJ2-1
length: 14
V: TRBV2
size: .